At least ten counts were recorded for the clone carrying this TCR beta chain. This record belongs to a study of human T cells and chemical hapten exposure. Whole-study context: Cases of alopecia areata, totalis or universalis occurred in a predominantly female patient group.

There are 15 residues in the CDR3. The V and J ends lost 5 bases and 0 bases, in that order; junction bases with no gene match: 5. The germline V gene encodes CDR1 PRHDT and CDR2 FYEKMQ (reference sequence). Authors' processing steps: A typical sample had 75,000 to 100,000 TCRs, with about 23,224 to 750,000 overall. From the RACE reads, TCRdb called clonotypes with MiXCR, one entry per CDR3 protein. TCRdb's processing, not the study's, gives the V and J calls here. This table has 28,000 or so distinct CDR3 sequences, 5.5% to 6.5% appearing once. Time point: patch test 3, about 24 weeks after DPC sensitization. This sample's treatment: therapeutic diphenylcyclopropenone sensitization with weekly scalp DPC. Investigators collected blood before applying each patch test.

Sequencing used whole blood, obtained in connection with sensitization to the hapten diphenylcyclopropenone (DPC). V and J are TRBV13 and TRBJ2-3, with 7 positions matching TRBD2. This clonotype originated in a man aged 25 to 45 with alopecia areata. Some clones in this sample may be carry-over from other donors' samples. DNA of the CDR3: TGTGCCAGCAGCCTACTAGCGCCAAGCACAGATACGCAGTATTTT. It yields the protein CASSLLAPSTDTQYF.